The 12 T cell receptor beta chains given below trace back to one sample, sequenced in a study of T-cell memory formation after mild COVID-19. Via MiXCR, TCRdb re-called the 5' RACE reads, giving one row per CDR3 protein. This sample yields almost 250,000 distinct CDR3 sequences, of which approximately 15% are seen a single time; 2.1% belongs to the top ten. The sequenced material came from PBMCs or a T cell subset sorted from them (not recorded which). The receptor source for this set is an adult woman who had mild COVID-19 (a few samples of this study predate the infection). Cell type and time point are not known.

Comment on this clonotype: An end of the junction differs from the germline gene, which may be a read error. The V call is TRBV5-1, the J call TRBJ1-2; no firm D call. CDR3 length: 9 residues. Germline V gives CDR1 SGHRS, CDR2 YFSETQ. CDR3 bases: TGCGCCAGCAGCTTGCCACCGTCCTTC. Encoded protein: CASSLPPSF.

This clonotype was seen a few times. V usage is TRBV7-9 and J usage is TRBJ2-7, with 10 bases identical to TRBD1. The germline gives CDR1 SEHNR, CDR2 FQNEAQ (reference sequence). Unmatched junction bases numbered 7, after V lost 2 bases and J lost 3 bases. The CDR3 has 16 residues. CDR3 nucleotides: TGTGCCAGCAGCTTAAGGGTAGACAGGGGGCACTACGAGCAGTACTTC. It specifies CASSLRVDRGHYEQYF. Based on the CDR3 plus reference TRBV7-9 and TRBJ2-7, the full variable domain is DTGVSQNPRHKITKRGQNVTFRCDPISEHNRLYWYRQTLGQGPEFLTYFQNEAQLEKSRLLSDRFSAERPKGSFSTLEIQRTEQGDSAMYLCASSLRVDRGHYEQYFGPGTRLTVT.

There are a few counts of this clonotype. This chain links TRBV20-1 with TRBJ2-2, with 8 bases aligning to TRBD2. Germline V gene lookup returns CDR1 DFQATT and CDR2 SNEGSKA (reference sequence). After removal of 3 bases from V and 2 bases from J, the junction contained 8 bases not matched to a gene. This CDR3 is built from 16 residues. CDR3 nucleotide sequence: TGCAGTGCTAGCCCAACTAGCGGAGCTAACACCGGGGAGCTGTTTTTT. Its protein is CSASPTSGANTGELFF.

This rearrangement joins TRBV2 to TRBJ1-5, with D uncertain. Germline lookup yields CDR1 SNHLY and CDR2 FYNNEI. V lost 9 bases to trimming and J lost 0 bases, with 30 bases between them. The CDR3 is 20 residues long. CDR3 DNA sequence: TGTGCCAGTCTCTCACCTTTCTCCGTGACACCTACCTATAGCAATCAGCCCCAGCATTTT. Protein: CASLSPFSVTPTYSNQPQHF.

This clonotype has a handful of counts. The genes are TRBV5-1 and TRBJ2-5; 7 bases match TRBD2. Germline V gene data show CDR1 as SGHRS and CDR2 as YFSETQ. Trimming cost V 6 bases and J 2 bases; bases outside gene matches: 7. CDR3 length equals 14 residues. The CDR3 loop reads CASTPSGGQETQYF. CDR3 nucleotides: TGCGCCAGCACCCCCTCGGGGGGTCAAGAGACCCAGTACTTC.

This chain uses TRBV5-6 with TRBJ1-1, with a weak D call TRBD1 (5 bases). Germline lookup yields CDR1 SGHDT and CDR2 YYEEEE. With 3 bases removed from V and 1 base from J, the gap between germline ends came to 13 bases. There are 15 residues in the CDR3. For the CDR3, the DNA is TGTGCCAGCAGCTCCCTGGACAAACCGAACACTGAAGCTTTCTTT. Translated: CASSSLDKPNTEAFF.

The chain is built from TRBV10-2 and TRBJ1-5, with 9 bases lining up with TRBD1. Per the germline V gene, CDR1 is WSHSY and CDR2 is SAAADI. The CDR3 length is 14 residues. Trimming cost V 3 bases and J 5 bases; bases outside gene matches: 2. As DNA, the CDR3 is TGCGCCAGCAGTGAACAGGGGGCACATCAGCCCCAGCATTTT. Translation gives CASSEQGAHQPQHF.

This clonotype appeared many times. This chain joins TRBV6-5 and TRBJ1-2, with D hard to call. The CDR3 runs 13 residues. From germline, CDR1 is MNHEY and CDR2 SVGAGI. Deletions cut 5 bases from V and 5 bases from J, with 12 bases between. The CDR3 DNA sequence: TGTGCCAGCAGTCCACACCTGGGGTATGGCTACACCTTC. It specifies CASSPHLGYGYTF.

The CDR3 DNA reads as TGCGCCAGCAGCCAAGAAATTAGACGGGGCGGGGAGCTGTTTTTT. Amino acid sequence: CASSQEIRRGGELFF. The chain is built from TRBV4-3 and TRBJ2-2; D may be TRBD2 (5 bases). Germline CDR1 and CDR2: LGHNA and YSLEER. The CDR3 extends over 15 amino acids. Trimming took off 0 bases at V and 7 bases at J, with 12 bases between the two ends.

The V call is TRBV12-3 or TRBV12-4, the J call TRBJ1-6; D ambiguous. Trimming cost V 4 bases and J 5 bases, with 15 bases left between them. The CDR3 spans 16 residues. The CDR3 coding sequence is TGTGCCAGCAGTTATCGACCGACCGGGGATAATTCACCCCTCCACTTT. Its protein product is CASSYRPTGDNSPLHF.

The sample holds a few counts of this clonotype. The rearrangement uses TRBV5-6 and TRBJ2-1; D not certain. Germline CDR1 SGHDT, CDR2 YYEEEE. The CDR3 runs to 16 residues. Trimming pared 4 bases from V and 8 bases from J, leaving 22 bases between. The DNA for the CDR3 is TGTGCCAGCAGCGCGCCTGTAATACAGTTAAGGGATGAGCAGTTCTTC. Translated: CASSAPVIQLRDEQFF.

The table lists this clonotype with many counts. CDR3 residues: CSASPGTSAYEQYF. CDR3 DNA sequence: TGCAGTGCTAGCCCCGGGACTAGCGCGTACGAGCAGTACTTC. The rearrangement joins TRBV20-1 to TRBJ2-7; 10 bases are shared with TRBD2. Germline CDR1 DFQATT, CDR2 SNEGSKA (reference sequence). With 3 bases clipped from V and 4 bases from J, the junction kept 6 bases outside the gene matches. The CDR3 runs to 14 residues.